In this sample, the clone carrying this T cell receptor beta chain turned up a few times. One junction end does not reproduce the germline sequence, and a read error may be involved. The data originate from a study of T-cell memory formation after mild COVID-19. MiXCR, run by TCRdb on the 5' RACE reads, gives a single entry per CDR3 protein. The data show 380,000 or so distinct CDR3 sequences, roughly an eighth seen once. This CDR3 comprises 15 residues. The origin of this receptor is a man aged 18 to 30 who had mild COVID-19 (a few samples of this study predate the infection). Cell type and time point are not known. Sample: PBMCs or a T cell subset sorted from them (not recorded which). The chain couples TRBV12-3 or TRBV12-4 to TRBJ2-3; 8 bases align to TRBD2. The CDR3 is CASSLAGFSTDTQYF. The CDR3 DNA reads TGTGCCAGCAGTCTAGCGGGCTTTTCCACAGATACGCAGTATTTT.